This T cell receptor beta chain was sequenced during a study of blood T cell repertoires in COVID-19. As for the study in general: Samples came from the United States, Italy and Spain, spanning acute and convalescent COVID-19.

Patients in Seattle were enrolled during active infection, then followed longitudinally. As processed by the authors: Reference gene primers were amplified, and this amplification served to estimate nucleated cell counts. TCRdb's table, derived via immunoSEQ multiplex PCR, lists solely in-frame clones and lacks some. V and J calls and clone size are as listed in that table; D and trimming were resolved from the DNA. The sample includes fewer than 450,000 clones, more than 70% of them seen just once. The source is a woman aged 70 to 79 with COVID-19, enrolled during active disease. Input material: peripheral blood.

The CDR3 reads CASKEFPSPNYGYTF. CDR3 nucleotide sequence: TGCGCCAGCAAGGAGTTTCCCTCCCCTAACTATGGCTACACCTTC. The chain links TRBV5-1 to TRBJ1-2; D is uncertain. This CDR3 is 15 amino acids long. Per germline, CDR1 SGHRS and CDR2 YFSETQ. V was clipped by 6 bases and J by 0 bases, with 15 bases between them.